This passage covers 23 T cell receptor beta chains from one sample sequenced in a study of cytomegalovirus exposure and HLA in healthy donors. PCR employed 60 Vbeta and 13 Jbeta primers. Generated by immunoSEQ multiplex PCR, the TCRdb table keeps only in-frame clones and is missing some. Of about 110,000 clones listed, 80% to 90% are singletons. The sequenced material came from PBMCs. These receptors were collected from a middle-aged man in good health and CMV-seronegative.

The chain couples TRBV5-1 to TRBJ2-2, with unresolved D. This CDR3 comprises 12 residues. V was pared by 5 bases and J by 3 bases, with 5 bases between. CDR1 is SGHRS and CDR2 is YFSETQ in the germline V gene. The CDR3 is CASREYTGELFF. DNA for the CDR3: TGCGCCAGCAGGGAGTACACCGGGGAGCTGTTTTTT.

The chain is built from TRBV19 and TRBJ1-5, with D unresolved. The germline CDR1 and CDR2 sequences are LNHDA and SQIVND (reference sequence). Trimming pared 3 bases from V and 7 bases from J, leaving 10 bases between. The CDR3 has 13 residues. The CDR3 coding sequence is TGTGCCAGTAGTATCTTTGACACCCAGCCCCAGCATTTT. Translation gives CASSIFDTQPQHF.

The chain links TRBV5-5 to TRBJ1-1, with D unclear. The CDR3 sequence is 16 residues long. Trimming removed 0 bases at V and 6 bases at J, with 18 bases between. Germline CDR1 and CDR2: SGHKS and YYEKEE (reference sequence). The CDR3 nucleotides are TGTGCCAGCAGCTTGGGCCTTAGAATAGGAGTCGCTGAAGCTTTCTTT. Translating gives CASSLGLRIGVAEAFF.

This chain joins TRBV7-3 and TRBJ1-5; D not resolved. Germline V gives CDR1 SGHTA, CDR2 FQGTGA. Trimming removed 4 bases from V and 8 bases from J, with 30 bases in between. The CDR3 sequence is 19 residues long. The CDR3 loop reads CASSSTLPWGVKASEPQHF. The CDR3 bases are TGTGCCAGCAGCTCAACCCTTCCCTGGGGAGTTAAAGCGAGTGAGCCCCAGCATTTT.

The CDR3 bases are TGTGCCAGCAGCTTAGTACAGAGCGAGGGTGGCTACACCTTC. As protein: CASSLVQSEGGYTF. The rearrangement uses TRBV7-2 and TRBJ1-2; D call uncertain. The germline CDR1 and CDR2 sequences are SGHTA and FQGNSA. The CDR3 spans 14 residues. The germline V and J ends were trimmed by 1 base and 7 bases, with 13 bases remaining between them.

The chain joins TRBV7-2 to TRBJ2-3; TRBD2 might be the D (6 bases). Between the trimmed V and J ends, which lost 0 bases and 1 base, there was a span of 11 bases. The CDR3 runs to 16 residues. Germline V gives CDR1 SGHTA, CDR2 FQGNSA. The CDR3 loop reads CASSLAGGTRTDTQYF. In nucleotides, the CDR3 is TGTGCCAGCAGCTTAGCTGGGGGGACCCGCACAGATACGCAGTATTTT.

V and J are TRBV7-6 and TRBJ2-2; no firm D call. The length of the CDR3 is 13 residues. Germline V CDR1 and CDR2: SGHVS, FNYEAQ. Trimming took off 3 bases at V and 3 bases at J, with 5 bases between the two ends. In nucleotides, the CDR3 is TGTGCCAGCAGCTTTGGCCACACCGGGGAGCTGTTTTTT. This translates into CASSFGHTGELFF.

The CDR3 coding sequence is TGCAGTGCGGAAACAGGTTCACCCCTCCACTTT. This gives the protein CSAETGSPLHF. V is TRBV20-1 and J is TRBJ1-6; a weak D match, TRBD1 (5 bases). From germline, CDR1 is DFQATT and CDR2 SNEGSKA (reference sequence). This CDR3 region has 11 residues. The V and J ends lost 6 bases and 9 bases respectively, with 9 bases between them.

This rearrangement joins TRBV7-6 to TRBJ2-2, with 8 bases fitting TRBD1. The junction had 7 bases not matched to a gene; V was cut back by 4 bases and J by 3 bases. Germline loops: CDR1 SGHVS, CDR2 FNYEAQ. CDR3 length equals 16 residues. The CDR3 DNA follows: TGTGCCAGCAGCTATCAGACAGGGGTGGACACCGGGGAGCTGTTTTTT. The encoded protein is CASSYQTGVDTGELFF.

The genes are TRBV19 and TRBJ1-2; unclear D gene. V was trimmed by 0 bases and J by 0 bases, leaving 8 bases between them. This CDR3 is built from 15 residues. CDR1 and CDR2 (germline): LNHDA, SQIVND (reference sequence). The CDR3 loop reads CASSIDGRTNYGYTF. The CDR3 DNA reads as TGTGCCAGTAGTATAGACGGCAGGACTAACTATGGCTACACCTTC.

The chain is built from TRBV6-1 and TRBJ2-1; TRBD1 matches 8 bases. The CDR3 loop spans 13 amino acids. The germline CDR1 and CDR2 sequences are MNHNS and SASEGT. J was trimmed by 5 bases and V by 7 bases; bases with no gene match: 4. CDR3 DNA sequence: TGTGCCAGCAAGGACAGGGCTAACAATGAGCAGTTCTTC. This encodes CASKDRANNEQFF.

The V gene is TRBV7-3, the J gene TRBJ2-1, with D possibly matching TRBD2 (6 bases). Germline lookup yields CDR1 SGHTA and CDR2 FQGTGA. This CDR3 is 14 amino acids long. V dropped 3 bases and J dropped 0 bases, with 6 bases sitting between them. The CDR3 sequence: CASSLTSSYNEQFF. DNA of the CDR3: TGTGCCAGCAGCTTGACTAGCTCCTACAATGAGCAGTTCTTC.

The CDR3 coding sequence is TGTGCCAGCAGCGTAGTTCAGCCAGGGGGTCCCGAGAATGAGCAGTTCTTC. This codes for CASSVVQPGGPENEQFF. This rearrangement joins TRBV9 to TRBJ2-1, with 7 bases that match TRBD1. The CDR3 length is 17 residues. Germline loops: CDR1 SGDLS, CDR2 YYNGEE. The V and J ends lost 0 bases and 7 bases, in that order; junction bases with no gene match: 13.

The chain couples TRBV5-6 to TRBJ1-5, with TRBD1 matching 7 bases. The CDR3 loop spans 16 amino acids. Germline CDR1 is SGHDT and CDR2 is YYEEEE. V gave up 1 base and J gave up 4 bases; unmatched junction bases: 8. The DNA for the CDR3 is TGTGCCAGCAGCTTGCTAGGTTCACAGGGGAATCAGCCCCAGCATTTT. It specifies CASSLLGSQGNQPQHF.

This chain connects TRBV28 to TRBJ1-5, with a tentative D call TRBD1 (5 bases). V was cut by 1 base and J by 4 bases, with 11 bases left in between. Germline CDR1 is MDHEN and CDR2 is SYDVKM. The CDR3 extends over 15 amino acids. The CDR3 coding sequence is TGTGCCAGCAGTTTATTAGGGGATTGGAATCAGCCCCAGCATTTT. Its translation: CASSLLGDWNQPQHF.

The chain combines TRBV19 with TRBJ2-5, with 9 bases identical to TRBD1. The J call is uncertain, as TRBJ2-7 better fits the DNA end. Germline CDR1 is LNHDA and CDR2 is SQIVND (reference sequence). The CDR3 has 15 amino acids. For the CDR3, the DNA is TGTGCCAGTAGTAGTTGGGGACAGGGTGTACCCGAGCAGTACTTC. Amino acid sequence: CASSSWGQGVPEQYF.

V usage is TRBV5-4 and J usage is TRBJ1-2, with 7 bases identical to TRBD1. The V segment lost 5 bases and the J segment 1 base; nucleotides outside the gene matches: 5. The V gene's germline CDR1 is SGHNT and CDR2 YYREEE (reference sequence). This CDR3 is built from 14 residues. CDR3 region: CASRPGQHNYGYTF. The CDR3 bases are TGTGCCAGCAGACCGGGACAGCATAACTATGGCTACACCTTC.

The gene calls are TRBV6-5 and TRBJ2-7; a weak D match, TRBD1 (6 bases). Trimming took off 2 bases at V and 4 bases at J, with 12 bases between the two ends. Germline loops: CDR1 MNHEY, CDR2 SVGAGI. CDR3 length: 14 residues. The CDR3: CASSYGGRGYEQYF. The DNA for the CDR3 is TGTGCCAGCAGTTACGGTGGCAGGGGTTACGAGCAGTACTTC.

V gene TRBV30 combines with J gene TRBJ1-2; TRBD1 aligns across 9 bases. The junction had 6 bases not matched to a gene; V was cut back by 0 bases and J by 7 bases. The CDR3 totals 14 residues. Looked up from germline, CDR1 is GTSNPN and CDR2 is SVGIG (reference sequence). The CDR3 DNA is TGTGCCTGGAGTGTACTACAGGGGGCGGGTGGCTACACCTTC. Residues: CAWSVLQGAGGYTF.

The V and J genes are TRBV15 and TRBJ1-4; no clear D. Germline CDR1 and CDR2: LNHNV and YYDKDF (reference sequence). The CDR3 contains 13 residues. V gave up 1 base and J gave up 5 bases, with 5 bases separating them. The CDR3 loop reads CATSRGPNEKLFF. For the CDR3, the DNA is TGTGCCACCAGCAGAGGTCCGAATGAAAAACTGTTTTTT.

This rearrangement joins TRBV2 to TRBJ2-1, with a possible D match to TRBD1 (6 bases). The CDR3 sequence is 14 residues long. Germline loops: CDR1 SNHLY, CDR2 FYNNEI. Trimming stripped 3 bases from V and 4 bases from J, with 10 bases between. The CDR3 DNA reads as TGTGCCAGCAGTGAGACAGGATTATACAATGAGCAGTTCTTC. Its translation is CASSETGLYNEQFF.

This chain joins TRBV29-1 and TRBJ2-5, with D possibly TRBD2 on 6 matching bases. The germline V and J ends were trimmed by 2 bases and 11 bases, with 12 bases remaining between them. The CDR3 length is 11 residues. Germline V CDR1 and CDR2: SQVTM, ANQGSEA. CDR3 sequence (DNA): TGCAGCGTTGAAAGATCGGAGGGACAGTACTTC. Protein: CSVERSEGQYF.

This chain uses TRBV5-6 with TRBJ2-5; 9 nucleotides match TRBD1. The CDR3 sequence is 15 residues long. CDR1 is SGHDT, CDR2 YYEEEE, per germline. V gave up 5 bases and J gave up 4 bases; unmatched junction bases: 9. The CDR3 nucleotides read TGTGCCAGCAGAAGGACAGGGGCTGGGCGAGAGACCCAGTACTTC. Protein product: CASRRTGAGRETQYF.